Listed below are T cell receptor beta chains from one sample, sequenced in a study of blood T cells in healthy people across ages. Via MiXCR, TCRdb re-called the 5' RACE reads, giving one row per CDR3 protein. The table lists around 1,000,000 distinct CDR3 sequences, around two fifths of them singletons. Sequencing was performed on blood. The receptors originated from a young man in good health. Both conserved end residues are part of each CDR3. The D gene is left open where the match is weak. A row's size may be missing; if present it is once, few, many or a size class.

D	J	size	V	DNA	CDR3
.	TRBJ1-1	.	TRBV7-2	TGTGCCAGCAGCCAACAGGGTGGGATCACTGAAGCTTTCTTT	CASSQQGGITEAFF
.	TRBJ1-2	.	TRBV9	TGTGCCAGCAGCTCCCGGTGGGGTGGCTACACCTTC	CASSSRWGGYTF
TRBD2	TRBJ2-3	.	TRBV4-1	TGCGCCAGTAGCCAAGGCCTAGCGGGGGTCCTTCCCACAGATACGCAGTATTTT	CASSQGLAGVLPTDTQYF
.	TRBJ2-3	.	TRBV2	TGTGCCAGCAGTGACCTGGGACATACGAGCACAGATACGCAGTATTTT	CASSDLGHTSTDTQYF
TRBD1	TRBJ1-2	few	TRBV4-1	TGCGCCAGCAGCCTCCGGGACAGGGAGGTTGCGTATGGCTACACCTTC	CASSLRDREVAYGYTF
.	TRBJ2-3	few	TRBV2	TGTGCCAGCAGTGAAAGGAACCCAGATACGCAGTATTTT	CASSERNPDTQYF
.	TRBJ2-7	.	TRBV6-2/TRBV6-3	TGTGCCAGCAGTTCAGGGTTGAGGCAGTACTTC	CASSSGLRQYF
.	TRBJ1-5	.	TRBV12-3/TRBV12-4	TGTGCCAGCAGGCTAACAGGGCTTATTAGCAATCAGCCCCAGCATTTT	CASRLTGLISNQPQHF
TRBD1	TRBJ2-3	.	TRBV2	TGTGCCAGCACCAACAGGGGGTTGGCAGATACGCAGTATTTT	CASTNRGLADTQYF
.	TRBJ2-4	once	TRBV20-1	TGCAGTGCTAGGGGACTCCGCACCAAAAACATTCAGTACTTC	CSARGLRTKNIQYF
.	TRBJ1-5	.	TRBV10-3	TGTGCCATCAGTGGGACAGTCCGGGGTCAGCCCCAGCATTTT	CAISGTVRGQPQHF
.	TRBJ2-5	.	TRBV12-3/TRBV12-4	TGTGCCAGCAGTCCTCGGGGCTTACAAGAGACCCAGTACTTC	CASSPRGLQETQYF
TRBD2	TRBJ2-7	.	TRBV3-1	TGTGCCAGCAGCAACCTAGCGGGGGCCCTTTACTCCTACGAGCAGTACTTC	CASSNLAGALYSYEQYF
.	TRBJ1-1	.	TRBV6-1	TGTGCCAGCAGTGAATCCGGGGGGACCCTCCCAGCTTTCTTT	CASSESGGTLPAFF
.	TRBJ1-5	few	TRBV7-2	TGTGCCAGCAGCTTTAGCCAGAATAATCAGCCCCAGCATTTT	CASSFSQNNQPQHF
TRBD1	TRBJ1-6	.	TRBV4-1	TGCGCCAGCAGCCAAGACGACAGGGAACTGTCACCCCTCCACTTT	CASSQDDRELSPLHF
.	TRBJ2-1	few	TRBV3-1	TGTGCCAGCAGCCATACACAGGGACGGAGCTCCTACAATGAGCAGTTCTTC	CASSHTQGRSSYNEQFF
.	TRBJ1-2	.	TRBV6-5	TGTGCCAGCAGTCGAGGGTCGGACTATGGCTACACCTTC	CASSRGSDYGYTF
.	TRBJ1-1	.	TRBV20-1	TGCAGTGCTCCCAGGGGCCCCCTCACCACTGAAGCTTTCTTT	CSAPRGPLTTEAFF
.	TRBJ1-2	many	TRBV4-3	TGCGCCAGCAGCCAAGATCAAAGAATGGGTGGCTACACCTTC	CASSQDQRMGGYTF
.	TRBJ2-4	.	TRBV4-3	TGCGCCAGCAGCCAAGATCAAGGGCTAGCCAAAAACATTCAGTACTTC	CASSQDQGLAKNIQYF
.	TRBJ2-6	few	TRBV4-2	TGTGCCAGCAGCCAAGAGCCCTCGTCTGGGGCCAACGTCCTGACTTTC	CASSQEPSSGANVLTF
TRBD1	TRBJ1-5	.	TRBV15	TGTGCCACCAGCAGAGTAAGGGACAGCAGCAATCAGCCCCAGCATTTT	CATSRVRDSSNQPQHF
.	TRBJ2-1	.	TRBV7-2	TGTGCCAGCAGCTTAGTACTTTGGGGCAGCTACAATGAGCAGTTCTTC	CASSLVLWGSYNEQFF
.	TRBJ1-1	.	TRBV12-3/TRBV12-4	TGTGCCAGCAGTTTAGCGTCGGGCCTAGGCGCACAAGCTTTCTTT	CASSLASGLGAQAFF
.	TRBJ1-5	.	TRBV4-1	TGCGCCAGCAGCCAAGCGGTGAATCAGCCCCAGCATTTT	CASSQAVNQPQHF
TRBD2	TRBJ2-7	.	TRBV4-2	TGTGCCAGCAGCCAGACTAGCGGGGGGGCCCTTGAGCAGTACTTC	CASSQTSGGALEQYF
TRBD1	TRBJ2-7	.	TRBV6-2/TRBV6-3	TGTGCCAGCAGGGCTACAGGGGCCCGCGAGCAGTACTTC	CASRATGAREQYF
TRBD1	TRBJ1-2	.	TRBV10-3	TGTGCCATCGGACAGGAGTACTATGGCTACACCTTC	CAIGQEYYGYTF
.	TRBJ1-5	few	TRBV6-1	TGTGCCAGCGAAGGGTTGGTTTTTGAGCCCCAGCATTTT	CASEGLVFEPQHF
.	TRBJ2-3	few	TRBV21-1	TGTGCCAGCAGCAAAGGAGGGCCCACAGATACGCAGTATTTT	CASSKGGPTDTQYF
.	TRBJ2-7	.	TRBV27	TGTGCCAGCATCCATCCCCACGAGCAGTACTTC	CASIHPHEQYF
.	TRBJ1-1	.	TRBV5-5	TGTGCCAGCAGCTGGGGTCCACAGGGTTACACTGAAGCTTTCTTT	CASSWGPQGYTEAFF
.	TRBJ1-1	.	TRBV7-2	TGTGCCAGCAGCCCCCTTAGGACAGTGAACACTGAAGCTTTCTTT	CASSPLRTVNTEAFF
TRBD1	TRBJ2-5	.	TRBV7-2	TGTGCTCAGCAGGGGGCGGATAACAATGAGCAGTACTTC	CAQQGADNNEQYF
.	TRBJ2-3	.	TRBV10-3	TGTGCCATCAGTGGTAGGGGCCCCACAGATACGCAGTATTTT	CAISGRGPTDTQYF
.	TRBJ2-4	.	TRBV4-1	TGCGCCAGCAGCCACCTCGGGGCCAAAAACATTCAGTACTTC	CASSHLGAKNIQYF
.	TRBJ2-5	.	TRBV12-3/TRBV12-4	TGTGCCAGCAGTTTACCCCGGATGAGGGGGTACTACAATGAGCAGTACTTC	CASSLPRMRGYYNEQYF
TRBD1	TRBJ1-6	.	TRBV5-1	TGCGCCAGCAGCTGGACAGGGGGAGAATCACCCCTCCACTTT	CASSWTGGESPLHF
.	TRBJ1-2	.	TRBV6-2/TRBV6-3	TGTGCCAGCAGTTACTTGGCAGAAGCTAGTCGGGATGGCTACACCTTC	CASSYLAEASRDGYTF
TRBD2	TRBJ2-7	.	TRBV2	TGTGCCAGCAGTCCCCTAGCGGGGGGCTACGAGCAGTACTTC	CASSPLAGGYEQYF
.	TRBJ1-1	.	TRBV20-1	TGCAGTGCACAGGAGGGTCTTTTCTCTGAAGCTTTCTTT	CSAQEGLFSEAFF
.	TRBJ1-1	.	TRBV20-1	TGCAGCCCCTTTAAGGGACGGAGGAACACTGAAGCTTTCTTT	CSPFKGRRNTEAFF
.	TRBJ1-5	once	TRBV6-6	TGTGCCAGCAGTTACTCGGGGGGGGATCAGCCCCAGCATTTT	CASSYSGGDQPQHF
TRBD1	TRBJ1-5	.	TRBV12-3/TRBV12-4	TGTGCCAGCAGTTTGAGGGCAGGGGGGAGGGAGCAGCCCCAGCATTTT	CASSLRAGGREQPQHF
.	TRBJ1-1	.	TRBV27	TGTGCCAGCAGTTTATATGGGGGGGACACTGAAGCTTTCTTT	CASSLYGGDTEAFF
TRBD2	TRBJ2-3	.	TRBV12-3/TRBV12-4	TGTGCCAGCAGTTTAGTAGGGCTAGCGGGCCCAGATACGCAGTATTTT	CASSLVGLAGPDTQYF
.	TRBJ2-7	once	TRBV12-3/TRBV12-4	TGTGCCAGCAGCCCGTCGGGGGCGACCTACCATGAGCAGTACTTC	CASSPSGATYHEQYF
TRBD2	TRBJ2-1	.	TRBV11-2	TGTGCCAGCAGCGCCAACCCGGGACTAGCTGAAAACAATGAGCAGTTCTTC	CASSANPGLAENNEQFF
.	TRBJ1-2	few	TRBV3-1	TGTGCCAGCAGCCAACCGGGATTATATGGCTACACCTTC	CASSQPGLYGYTF
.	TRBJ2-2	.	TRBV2	TGTGCCAGCTCGGTACGGGTTTCCGGGGAGCTGTTTTTT	CASSVRVSGELFF
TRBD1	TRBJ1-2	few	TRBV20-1	TGCAGTGCTCGTCGGACAGGGGGTTCTCTCTATGGCTACACCTTC	CSARRTGGSLYGYTF